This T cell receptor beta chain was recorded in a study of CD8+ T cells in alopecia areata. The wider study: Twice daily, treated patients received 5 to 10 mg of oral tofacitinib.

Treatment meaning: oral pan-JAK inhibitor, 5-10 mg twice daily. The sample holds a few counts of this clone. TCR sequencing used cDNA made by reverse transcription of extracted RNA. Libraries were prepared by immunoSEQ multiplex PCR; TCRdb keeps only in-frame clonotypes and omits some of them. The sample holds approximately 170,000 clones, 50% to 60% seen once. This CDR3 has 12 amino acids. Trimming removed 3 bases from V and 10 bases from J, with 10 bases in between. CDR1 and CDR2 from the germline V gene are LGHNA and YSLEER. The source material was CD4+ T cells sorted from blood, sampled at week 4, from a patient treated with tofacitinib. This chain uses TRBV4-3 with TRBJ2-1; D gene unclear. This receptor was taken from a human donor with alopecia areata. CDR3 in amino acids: CASSQGSMEQFF. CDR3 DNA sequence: TGCGCCAGCAGCCAGGGTTCAATGGAGCAGTTCTTC.